A single sample gave rise to the 13 T cell receptor beta chains below, sequenced in a study of T cell responses to AZD1222 COVID-19 vaccine. Clones were read by immunoSEQ multiplex PCR, and TCRdb kept only the in-frame ones, dropping some. The table shows 35,000 to 50,000 clones, with about 82% occurring only once. Sequenced here: peripheral blood, sampled 28 days after the second dose of the MenACWY control vaccine. These receptors were collected from an adult who received the MenACWY meningococcal vaccine as a control.

This clone was seen a handful of times. This chain connects TRBV4-2 to TRBJ2-1, with TRBD2 matching over 11 bases. The CDR3 contains 13 residues. The germline V gene has CDR1 LGHNA and CDR2 YNFKEQ. Losses at the gene ends were 4 bases for V and 11 bases for J; bases not matched to a gene: 4. The CDR3 nucleotides are TGTGCCAGCAGCCTCGGGACTAGCGGACAGCAGTTCTTC. It translates to CASSLGTSGQQFF.

Of note for this clone: Different DNA sequences within this sample yield the same CDR3. V usage is TRBV5-1 and J usage is TRBJ1-1; 10 nucleotides align to TRBD1. The CDR3 spans 16 residues. Germline trimming cut 0 bases from V and 1 base from J; bases unmatched to any gene: 3. Germline CDR1 SGHRS, CDR2 YFSETQ. The CDR3 loop reads CASSLAGQGENTEAFF. The CDR3 DNA sequence: TGCGCCAGCAGCTTGGCCGGACAGGGGGAGAACACTGAAGCTTTCTTT.

For the CDR3, the DNA is TGTGCCAGTAGTACCGGAACGGAAGTTACTAAGGAGCAGTTCTTC. This gives the protein CASSTGTEVTKEQFF. This chain connects TRBV19 to TRBJ2-1; D not certain. Germline CDR1 and CDR2: LNHDA and SQIVND (reference sequence). Trimming took off 4 bases at V and 10 bases at J, with 20 bases between the two ends. The CDR3 is made up of 15 amino acids.

The chain employs TRBV28 and TRBJ2-2, with D possibly TRBD2 on 6 matching bases. The CDR3 runs to 13 residues. V was trimmed by 6 bases and J by 6 bases, leaving 11 bases between them. Germline values: CDR1 MDHEN, CDR2 SYDVKM. CDR3 nucleotides: TGTGCCAGCAGGGGAGGAGGAGCCGGGGAGCTGTTTTTT. It translates to CASRGGGAGELFF.

This clone was seen once. V usage is TRBV18 and J usage is TRBJ2-7, with no clear D. The CDR3 runs to 15 residues. CDR1 is KGHSH, CDR2 LQKENI, per germline. Deletions cut 5 bases from V and 3 bases from J, with 17 bases between. The CDR3 DNA reads TGTGCCAGCTCATTCAGGACCGGCCGTTACTACGAGCAGTACTTC. As protein: CASSFRTGRYYEQYF.

This chain uses TRBV5-4 with TRBJ2-7; 8 nucleotides line up with TRBD1. V trimming: 3 bases; J trimming: 2 bases; junction bases outside the gene matches: 7. CDR1 and CDR2 (germline): SGHNT, YYREEE (reference sequence). The CDR3 is made up of 15 amino acids. This chain's CDR3 is CASSSRQGITYEQYF. DNA of the CDR3: TGTGCCAGCAGCTCAAGACAGGGGATTACCTACGAGCAGTACTTC.

This chain uses TRBV6-5 with TRBJ1-6; TRBD1 matches 8 bases. The CDR3 contains 14 residues. V was clipped by 7 bases and J by 4 bases; unmatched bases: 3. The germline V gene has CDR1 MNHEY and CDR2 SVGAGI. The CDR3 sequence: CASNGQGYNSPLHF. CDR3 DNA sequence: TGTGCCAGCAACGGACAGGGTTATAATTCACCCCTCCACTTT.

The chain employs TRBV10-1 and TRBJ2-3, with D perhaps TRBD1 or TRBD2 (5 bases each). Trimming shortened V by 2 bases and J by 2 bases, and 11 bases separated the two germline ends. CDR1 is WNHNN, CDR2 SYGVQD, per germline (reference sequence). This CDR3 spans 15 amino acids. The CDR3 coding sequence is TGCGCCAGCAGTGAGGGGCAGGGAGACACAGATACGCAGTATTTT. Protein: CASSEGQGDTDTQYF.

For the CDR3, the DNA is TGTGCCTGGGGCCGGGGCATTAATAATTCACCCCTCCACTTT. This sequence encodes CAWGRGINNSPLHF. The chain employs TRBV30 and TRBJ1-6; D might be TRBD1 (5 bases). This CDR3 contains 14 residues. V gave up 5 bases and J gave up 5 bases, with 13 bases separating them. Germline CDR1 is GTSNPN and CDR2 is SVGIG (reference sequence). Full variable domain (outside the CDR3, taken from reference TRBV30 and TRBJ1-6): SQTIHQWPATLVQPVGSPLSLECTVEGTSNPNLYWYRQAAGRGLQLLFYSVGIGQISSEVPQNLSASRPQDRQFILSSKKLLLSDSGFYLCAWGRGINNSPLHFGNGTRLTVT.

The CDR3 nucleotides read TGTGCCAGCTCACCCGCTTTTAAGATTGCTGGGGCCAACGTCCTGACTTTC. Translation: CASSPAFKIAGANVLTF. The chain employs TRBV18 and TRBJ2-6; D is unresolved. Germline V lookup: CDR1 KGHSH, CDR2 LQKENI. The CDR3 contains 17 residues. Trimming left V 3 bases short and J 2 bases short, with 14 bases between.

The CDR3 nucleotides read TGTGCCAGCAGAGAGGACGGTTCTAGCAATCAGCCCCAGCATTTT. It codes for CASREDGSSNQPQHF. The chain combines TRBV28 with TRBJ1-5, with no clear D. The CDR3 covers 15 residues. Trimming took 6 bases from V and 0 from J, leaving 12 bases between them. CDR1 is MDHEN and CDR2 is SYDVKM in the germline V gene.

The V gene is TRBV12-3 or TRBV12-4, the J gene TRBJ1-5, with D uncertain. V was shortened by 10 bases and J by 1 base, with 5 bases between the two germline ends. This CDR3 region has 11 residues. In DNA, the CDR3 is TGTGCCATCGGGAGCAATCAGCCCCAGCATTTT. It codes for CAIGSNQPQHF.

The genes are TRBV7-9 and TRBJ2-1; possible D gene TRBD2, 6 bases. This CDR3 contains 16 residues. Per germline, CDR1 SEHNR and CDR2 FQNEAQ (reference sequence). The ends were cut back, 0 bases at V and 1 base at J, with 10 bases in the middle. The CDR3 protein is CASSLAPGGSYNEQFF. CDR3 nucleotides: TGTGCCAGCAGCTTAGCACCCGGGGGTTCCTACAATGAGCAGTTCTTC.